The clone carrying this T cell receptor beta chain has just one count. Its antigen remains unknown. Trimming pared 3 bases from V and 5 bases from J, leaving 14 bases between. Germline CDR1 SGHVS, CDR2 FNYEAQ. This CDR3 contains 14 residues. This sample is drawn from a study of CD8 T cells in ankylosing spondylitis. Whole-study results and caveats: Seemingly characteristic of ankylosing spondylitis blood was a TCR beta motif consisting of eight highly homologous variants. Matched synovial fluid from ankylosing spondylitis patients was reported to be enriched for disease-linked clones. Clones linked to the disease showed a CD8+ phenotype. They occurred at relatively low frequencies in peripheral blood. Earlier reports found some motif variants in synovial fluid and blood in reactive arthritis.

TCRdb independently ran MiXCR on the 5' RACE reads; one entry per CDR3 protein. The sample includes approximately 400,000 distinct CDR3 sequences, 17% seen only once; the top ten take 0.85% to 1.3%. The origin of this receptor is a male donor with ankylosing spondylitis. This chain links TRBV7-6 with TRBJ2-7, with D unclear. Sequenced: blood, either unsorted or a sorted T cell fraction (not recorded which). The CDR3 is CASSFRGSLDEQYF. DNA of the CDR3: TGTGCCAGCAGCTTTCGCGGCTCCCTTGACGAGCAGTACTTC.